This T cell receptor (beta chain) was identified in a study of blood T cell repertoires in COVID-19. Study background: Samples taken during acute and convalescent COVID-19 were collected in the United States, Italy and Spain.

Libraries were prepared by immunoSEQ multiplex PCR; TCRdb keeps only in-frame clonotypes and omits some of them. This table has 100,000 to 150,000 clones, about four fifths appearing once. CDR3 length: 14 amino acids. Per germline, CDR1 SGHTA and CDR2 FQGNSA. V lost 1 base, J lost 8 bases, and 13 bases lay in between. V usage is TRBV7-2 and J usage is TRBJ2-3, with D perhaps TRBD2 (6 bases). This sequence originates from a man in his sixties with active or convalescent COVID-19. The source material was peripheral blood. The CDR3: CASSLGWRDSTQYF. As DNA, the CDR3 is TGTGCCAGCAGCTTAGGGTGGCGGGATAGTACGCAGTATTTT.